This is a list of T cell receptor beta chains from one sample in a study of regulatory T cells in long-lasting Graves disease. Each CDR3 protein gets one entry after TCRdb re-called the multiplex PCR reads with MiXCR. The table includes roughly 610,000 distinct CDR3 sequences, 15% to 20% detected once. The same sample was also studied in work on T cells in Graves' hyperthyroidism and ophthalmopathy.

The input for sequencing was peripheral blood mononuclear cells (PBMCs), taken at new diagnosis, from a patient treated with antithyroid drugs. The receptors here all came from a woman in her twenties or thirties with Graves disease. CDR3s include the opening cysteine and the closing phenylalanine or tryptophan. The D gene is left open where the match is weak. Clone size, where shown, is once, few, many, or a class for clones that have expanded.

TRBV24-1	TRBJ1-4	15	NA	NA	CATSDAGIGPEKLFF	TGTGCCACCAGTGATGCGGGGATTGGGCCCGAAAAACTGTTTTTT
TRBV18	TRBJ2-7	15	NA	few	CASSPRTWYSYEQYF	TGTGCCAGCTCACCGAGGACCTGGTACTCCTACGAGCAGTACTTC
TRBV9	TRBJ2-2	14	NA	NA	CASSVSGYPGELFF	TGTGCCAGCAGCGTCTCGGGGTACCCCGGGGAGCTGTTTTTT
TRBV4-1	TRBJ2-1	13	NA	NA	CASSQDLSGEQFF	TGCGCCAGCAGCCAAGATCTTAGCGGTGAGCAGTTCTTC
TRBV27	TRBJ1-2	12	NA	few	CASSEFEDGYTF	TGTGCCAGCAGTGAATTCGAGGATGGCTACACCTTC
TRBV9	TRBJ2-7	13	NA	many	CASSYGSGDEQYF	TGTGCCAGCAGCTACGGATCGGGCGACGAGCAGTACTTC
TRBV5-5	TRBJ1-1	13	NA	NA	CASSLSWEAEAFF	TGTGCCAGCAGCTTGTCATGGGAGGCTGAAGCTTTCTTT
TRBV28	TRBJ1-6	14	NA	many	CASSSQGFVSPLHF	TGTGCCAGCAGTTCCCAGGGTTTTGTTTCACCCCTCCACTTT
TRBV12-3/TRBV12-4	TRBJ2-5	15	TRBD1	NA	CASSKKTGPQETQYF	TGTGCCAGCAGTAAAAAGACAGGGCCGCAGGAGACCCAGTACTTC
TRBV18	TRBJ1-5	13	NA	NA	CASSPNRDQPQHF	TGTGCCAGCTCACCCAACAGGGATCAGCCCCAGCATTTT
TRBV6-1	TRBJ1-1	12	TRBD1	few	CASRNQGVLAFF	TGTGCCAGTAGAAACCAGGGGGTGCTAGCTTTCTTT
TRBV10-3	TRBJ2-2	16	TRBD1	few	CAIRDRKVEDTGELFF	TGTGCCATCAGGGACAGGAAAGTCGAGGACACCGGGGAGCTGTTTTTT
TRBV2	TRBJ1-4	14	TRBD1	many	CASSEGTGIEKLFF	TGTGCCAGCAGTGAAGGGACAGGGATTGAAAAACTGTTTTTT
TRBV27	TRBJ2-1	19	TRBD2	many	CASSFRLAGGKGSGNEQFF	TGTGCCAGCAGTTTTCGACTAGCGGGTGGGAAAGGGTCGGGCAATGAGCAGTTCTTC
TRBV6-1	TRBJ1-1	14	NA	many	CASRLDPGGVEAFF	TGTGCCAGCAGACTCGACCCCGGGGGTGTTGAAGCTTTCTTT
TRBV6-1	TRBJ1-5	15	NA	many	CASSAKGAPNQPQHF	TGTGCCAGCAGTGCTAAAGGGGCACCCAATCAGCCCCAGCATTTT
TRBV7-8	TRBJ1-5	14	NA	many	CASSLGGAGQPQHF	TGTGCCAGCAGCTTAGGAGGGGCGGGTCAGCCCCAGCATTTT
TRBV28	TRBJ2-1	14	NA	many	CASSRNYPGGEQFF	TGTGCCAGCAGTAGGAACTACCCTGGGGGCGAGCAGTTCTTC
TRBV5-1	TRBJ1-5	14	NA	many	CASSKTLGGQPQHF	TGCGCCAGCAGCAAGACCCTCGGGGGTCAGCCCCAGCATTTT
TRBV29-1	TRBJ1-1	13	NA	many	CSAEQPQNTEAFF	TGCAGCGCAGAGCAACCCCAGAACACTGAAGCTTTCTTT
TRBV6-1	TRBJ2-3	14	NA	NA	CAIGGLLGTDTQYF	TGTGCAATCGGAGGACTCCTCGGCACAGATACGCAGTATTTT
TRBV28	TRBJ2-3	15	NA	many	CASSFSGSGSDTQYF	TGTGCCAGCAGTTTTTCGGGATCGGGGTCAGATACGCAGTATTTT
TRBV12-3/TRBV12-4	TRBJ1-4	15	NA	NA	CASSLELATNEKLFF	TGTGCCAGCAGTTTGGAACTTGCAACTAATGAAAAACTGTTTTTT
TRBV20-1	TRBJ1-1	14	NA	many	CSARDHGETTEAFF	TGCAGTGCTAGAGACCACGGGGAAACCACTGAAGCTTTCTTT
TRBV28	TRBJ2-7	14	TRBD1	few	CASTPGTGLYEQYF	TGTGCCAGCACCCCCGGGACAGGACTATACGAGCAGTACTTC